The rows below give T cell receptor beta chains drawn from one sample of a study of response to subunit inactivated influenza vaccine. MiXCR was run by TCRdb on the RT-PCR reads, yielding one entry per CDR3 protein. The sample records some 300,000 distinct CDR3 sequences, about 20% being singletons. The sample consisted of PBMCs from blood, taken less than 22 months after vaccination. The receptors shown here come from a man between 50 and 75 years old who received an inactivated influenza vaccine. Both conserved end residues are part of each CDR3. The D gene is left open where the match is weak. The size entry is marked missing in some rows and otherwise reads once, few, many or a size class.

v_call: TRBV20-1
j_call: TRBJ2-7
clone_size: -
d_call: -
cdr3_aa: CSGLEYEQYF
cdr3_nt: TGCAGTGGACTAGAGTACGAGCAGTACTTC

v_call: TRBV5-1
j_call: TRBJ1-5
clone_size: few
d_call: TRBD1
cdr3_aa: CASSPQGAGQPQHF
cdr3_nt: TGCGCCAGCAGTCCACAGGGGGCCGGTCAGCCCCAGCATTTT

v_call: TRBV27
j_call: TRBJ1-3
clone_size: -
d_call: TRBD1
cdr3_aa: CASSKIGQGSSSGNTIYF
cdr3_nt: TGTGCCAGCAGTAAAATCGGACAGGGTTCCAGCTCTGGAAACACCATATATTTT

v_call: TRBV10-2
j_call: TRBJ2-1
clone_size: -
d_call: TRBD2
cdr3_aa: CASSEGGSGGYEQFF
cdr3_nt: TGCGCCAGCAGTGAGGGGGGTAGCGGGGGGTATGAGCAGTTCTTC

v_call: TRBV4-1
j_call: TRBJ2-5
clone_size: -
d_call: -
cdr3_aa: CASSQDRWQYQETQYF
cdr3_nt: TGCGCCAGCAGCCAAGACAGATGGCAATACCAAGAGACCCAGTACTTC

v_call: TRBV6-5
j_call: TRBJ2-3
clone_size: -
d_call: -
cdr3_aa: CASSYSMGQGQSDTQYF
cdr3_nt: TGTGCCAGCAGTTACTCGATGGGCCAGGGCCAGTCAGATACGCAGTATTTT

v_call: TRBV7-6
j_call: TRBJ2-5
clone_size: few
d_call: -
cdr3_aa: CASSLRTKETQYF
cdr3_nt: TGTGCCAGCAGCTTACGGACAAAAGAGACCCAGTACTTC

v_call: TRBV18
j_call: TRBJ2-6
clone_size: -
d_call: -
cdr3_aa: CASSPLATGANVLTF
cdr3_nt: TGTGCCAGCTCACCGCTGGCTACCGGGGCCAACGTCCTGACTTTC

v_call: TRBV6-5
j_call: TRBJ1-2
clone_size: -
d_call: -
cdr3_aa: CASSYSIQSYGYTF
cdr3_nt: TGTGCCAGCAGTTACTCGATCCAGTCCTATGGCTACACCTTC

v_call: TRBV5-4
j_call: TRBJ1-2
clone_size: few
d_call: -
cdr3_aa: CASSPESPSLGYTF
cdr3_nt: TGTGCCAGCAGCCCTGAGTCCCCATCCCTTGGCTACACCTTC

v_call: TRBV12-3/TRBV12-4
j_call: TRBJ1-2
clone_size: many
d_call: -
cdr3_aa: CASSFRTNYGYTF
cdr3_nt: TGTGCCAGCAGTTTTCGCACTAACTATGGCTACACCTTC

v_call: TRBV30
j_call: TRBJ1-1
clone_size: -
d_call: -
cdr3_aa: CAGGRRNTEAFF
cdr3_nt: TGTGCCGGGGGACGGCGGAACACTGAAGCTTTCTTT

v_call: TRBV28
j_call: TRBJ2-5
clone_size: -
d_call: TRBD2
cdr3_aa: CASSRLAGLETQYF
cdr3_nt: TGTGCCAGCAGCAGACTAGCGGGATTAGAGACCCAGTACTTC

v_call: TRBV4-1
j_call: TRBJ2-2
clone_size: -
d_call: -
cdr3_aa: CASSLWTGGQGGELFF
cdr3_nt: TGCGCCAGCAGCCTTTGGACGGGGGGCCAAGGCGGGGAGCTGTTTTTT

v_call: TRBV3-1
j_call: TRBJ2-1
clone_size: few
d_call: -
cdr3_aa: CASSQDLASRHFF
cdr3_nt: TGTGCCAGCAGCCAAGATCTCGCCTCACGTCATTTCTTC

v_call: TRBV5-1
j_call: TRBJ2-5
clone_size: -
d_call: -
cdr3_aa: CASSSYGTETQYF
cdr3_nt: TGCGCCAGCAGCTCGTATGGAACGGAGACCCAGTACTTC

v_call: TRBV16
j_call: TRBJ2-7
clone_size: -
d_call: TRBD1
cdr3_aa: CASADRDYEQYF
cdr3_nt: TGTGCCAGCGCCGACAGGGACTACGAGCAGTACTTC

v_call: TRBV5-6
j_call: TRBJ1-1
clone_size: -
d_call: -
cdr3_aa: CASSLGLAVATEAFF
cdr3_nt: TGTGCCAGCAGCTTGGGATTAGCAGTGGCCACTGAAGCTTTCTTT

v_call: TRBV7-6
j_call: TRBJ1-6
clone_size: many
d_call: -
cdr3_aa: CASSLTAQSRSPLHF
cdr3_nt: TGTGCCAGCAGCTTAACGGCCCAGTCGCGTTCACCCCTCCACTTT

v_call: TRBV20-1
j_call: TRBJ2-7
clone_size: few
d_call: TRBD1
cdr3_aa: CSAGDREVPYEQYF
cdr3_nt: TGCAGTGCGGGGGACAGGGAGGTTCCCTACGAGCAGTACTTC

v_call: TRBV7-2
j_call: TRBJ1-5
clone_size: few
d_call: -
cdr3_aa: CASSLEASNQPQHF
cdr3_nt: TGTGCCAGCAGCTTAGAGGCCAGCAATCAGCCCCAGCATTTT

v_call: TRBV6-1
j_call: TRBJ2-3
clone_size: few
d_call: TRBD1
cdr3_aa: CAIPNGGQGRDTQYF
cdr3_nt: TGTGCCATTCCGAACGGGGGACAGGGCAGAGATACGCAGTATTTT

v_call: TRBV4-2
j_call: TRBJ1-4
clone_size: many
d_call: TRBD1
cdr3_aa: CASSLGTGFEKLFF
cdr3_nt: TGTGCCAGCAGCCTCGGGACAGGGTTTGAAAAACTGTTTTTT

v_call: TRBV15
j_call: TRBJ2-2
clone_size: -
d_call: -
cdr3_aa: CATSRVGGELFF
cdr3_nt: TGTGCCACCAGCAGAGTTGGCGGGGAGCTGTTTTTT

v_call: TRBV14
j_call: TRBJ1-4
clone_size: -
d_call: TRBD1
cdr3_aa: CASSIRRDRVEKLFF
cdr3_nt: TGTGCCAGCAGCATCCGCCGGGACAGGGTGGAAAAACTGTTTTTT

v_call: TRBV20-1
j_call: TRBJ2-5
clone_size: -
d_call: -
cdr3_aa: CSARVPYPVGGETQYF
cdr3_nt: TGCAGTGCTAGAGTTCCCTACCCGGTAGGCGGAGAGACCCAGTACTTC

v_call: TRBV4-2
j_call: TRBJ1-2
clone_size: few
d_call: -
cdr3_aa: CASSQRTAKANYGYTF
cdr3_nt: TGTGCCAGCAGCCAGCGGACAGCAAAAGCTAACTATGGCTACACCTTC

v_call: TRBV5-1
j_call: TRBJ2-3
clone_size: -
d_call: -
cdr3_aa: CASSLDGATDRQYF
cdr3_nt: TGCGCCAGCAGCTTGGACGGGGCGACAGATAGGCAGTATTTT

v_call: TRBV6-2/TRBV6-3
j_call: TRBJ1-1
clone_size: -
d_call: -
cdr3_aa: CASLRGQLMNTEAFF
cdr3_nt: TGTGCCAGCTTAAGAGGGCAACTCATGAACACTGAAGCTTTCTTT

v_call: TRBV6-6
j_call: TRBJ1-3
clone_size: -
d_call: -
cdr3_aa: CASRKDSGNTIYF
cdr3_nt: TGTGCCAGCAGGAAGGACTCTGGAAACACCATATATTTT

v_call: TRBV2
j_call: TRBJ1-5
clone_size: few
d_call: -
cdr3_aa: CASSVEGDSNQPQHF
cdr3_nt: TGTGCCAGCAGTGTTGAAGGAGATAGCAATCAGCCCCAGCATTTT

v_call: TRBV5-6
j_call: TRBJ2-3
clone_size: many
d_call: TRBD1
cdr3_aa: CASSLAGGGTDTQYF
cdr3_nt: TGTGCCAGCAGCTTGGCAGGGGGCGGCACAGATACGCAGTATTTT

v_call: TRBV27
j_call: TRBJ1-6
clone_size: -
d_call: -
cdr3_aa: CASSFTANSPLHF
cdr3_nt: TGTGCCAGCAGTTTCACAGCTAATTCACCCCTCCACTTT

v_call: TRBV6-1
j_call: TRBJ1-6
clone_size: -
d_call: -
cdr3_aa: CASSELAGSSYNSPLHF
cdr3_nt: TGTGCCAGCAGTGAATTGGCGGGGAGCTCCTATAATTCACCCCTCCACTTT

v_call: TRBV20-1
j_call: TRBJ1-6
clone_size: few
d_call: -
cdr3_aa: CSAREEGPKSPLHF
cdr3_nt: TGCAGTGCTAGAGAGGAGGGGCCTAAATCACCCCTCCACTTT

v_call: TRBV18
j_call: TRBJ1-2
clone_size: few
d_call: -
cdr3_aa: CASSPGGLYGYTF
cdr3_nt: TGTGCCAGCTCACCAGGGGGACTCTATGGCTACACCTTC

v_call: TRBV18
j_call: TRBJ2-7
clone_size: few
d_call: TRBD1
cdr3_aa: CASSPGTEAYEQYF
cdr3_nt: TGTGCCAGCTCACCCGGGACAGAGGCTTACGAGCAGTACTTC

v_call: TRBV20-1
j_call: TRBJ2-7
clone_size: once
d_call: -
cdr3_aa: CSATGRWLPYEQYF
cdr3_nt: TGCAGTGCTACCGGACGGTGGCTCCCCTACGAGCAGTACTTC

v_call: TRBV7-2
j_call: TRBJ1-1
clone_size: -
d_call: -
cdr3_aa: CASSPRGPGTEAFF
cdr3_nt: TGTGCCAGCAGCCCGCGGGGTCCGGGAACTGAAGCTTTCTTT

v_call: TRBV6-2/TRBV6-3
j_call: TRBJ1-5
clone_size: -
d_call: -
cdr3_aa: CASSYGTHSNQPQHF
cdr3_nt: TGTGCCAGCAGTTACGGGACACATAGCAATCAGCCCCAGCATTTT

v_call: TRBV5-1
j_call: TRBJ2-1
clone_size: few
d_call: -
cdr3_aa: CASSLPGNEQFF
cdr3_nt: TGCGCCAGCAGCTTGCCTGGTAATGAGCAGTTCTTC

v_call: TRBV5-5
j_call: TRBJ1-3
clone_size: -
d_call: -
cdr3_aa: CASSLDRSRNTIYF
cdr3_nt: TGTGCCAGCAGTCTCGACAGGTCGAGAAACACCATATATTTT

v_call: TRBV20-1
j_call: TRBJ2-3
clone_size: -
d_call: -
cdr3_aa: CSARPDSSSTDTQYF
cdr3_nt: TGCAGTGCTAGACCAGACAGTTCTAGCACAGATACGCAGTATTTT

v_call: TRBV20-1
j_call: TRBJ2-3
clone_size: -
d_call: -
cdr3_aa: CSAREAGVTDTQYF
cdr3_nt: TGCAGTGCTAGAGAAGCCGGGGTCACAGATACGCAGTATTTT

v_call: TRBV7-2
j_call: TRBJ2-2
clone_size: -
d_call: -
cdr3_aa: CASSIDLTNTGELFF
cdr3_nt: TGTGCCAGCAGCATAGACCTAACTAACACCGGGGAGCTGTTTTTT

v_call: TRBV7-8
j_call: TRBJ1-5
clone_size: few
d_call: TRBD1
cdr3_aa: CASSFDRGSNQPQHF
cdr3_nt: TGTGCCAGCAGCTTTGACAGGGGGAGCAATCAGCCCCAGCATTTT

v_call: TRBV20-1
j_call: TRBJ2-7
clone_size: few
d_call: -
cdr3_aa: CSADGHGTPSYEQYF
cdr3_nt: TGCAGTGCCGACGGGCACGGGACACCCTCCTACGAGCAGTACTTC

v_call: TRBV6-1
j_call: TRBJ2-2
clone_size: many
d_call: -
cdr3_aa: CASSALGETGELFF
cdr3_nt: TGTGCCAGCAGTGCGCTTGGGGAGACCGGGGAGCTGTTTTTT

v_call: TRBV4-3
j_call: TRBJ1-4
clone_size: few
d_call: -
cdr3_aa: CASSQGRPATNEKLFF
cdr3_nt: TGCGCCAGCAGCCAGGGAAGACCCGCAACTAATGAAAAACTGTTTTTT

v_call: TRBV28
j_call: TRBJ2-2
clone_size: few
d_call: -
cdr3_aa: CASSLVGLGNTGELFF
cdr3_nt: TGTGCCAGCAGTTTAGTGGGTCTGGGGAACACCGGGGAGCTGTTTTTT

v_call: TRBV20-1
j_call: TRBJ1-4
clone_size: few
d_call: -
cdr3_aa: CSALQGIAEKLFF
cdr3_nt: TGCAGTGCCCTACAGGGTATCGCTGAAAAACTGTTTTTT

v_call: TRBV10-3
j_call: TRBJ2-7
clone_size: -
d_call: TRBD2
cdr3_aa: CAISGGGSSYEQYF
cdr3_nt: TGTGCCATCAGTGGGGGGGGGAGCTCCTACGAGCAGTACTTC